This record looks at one T cell receptor beta chain sequence and its context. What antigen it recognizes has not been identified. No base qualities exist here, and no much larger clone lies one base off it. The sequencer listed for this sample is Illumina HiSeq 2000. TCR beta chain libraries were generated through multiplex PCR amplification. The amplified TCR beta chain products were analyzed by high-throughput sequencing. TCRdb redid the processing of the public reads, applying fastp at Q25 and MiXCR, and retained in-frame beta chains. Here each entry gathers all rows of one CDR3 protein and keeps the most common genes and DNA. This sample lists 290,000 or so distinct CDR3 sequences; around 31% were detected once. More than 0.95% of the sample goes to the ten largest clones. The sample comes from a study of breast tumors, draining lymph nodes, adjacent tissues (dated by TCRdb to 2016 to 2018). For the study in its entirety: TCR beta repertoires were compared across tumor, adjacent nontumor tissue and axillary lymph nodes obtained from breast cancer patients. The study was designed to assess the relationships and possible T-cell exchange between tumor, surrounding tissue and draining lymph node repertoires in human breast cancer. Study-wide conclusions, independent of this receptor: The conclusion that tumor T cells originate in lymph nodes was presented as consistent with a hypothesis rather than as directly demonstrated. Tumor and nontumor tissue repertoires were significantly more similar in luminal-like than in basal-like breast cancer. T-cell repertoire diversity in tumors was found to be lower than in lymph nodes but higher than in nontumor tissue, and preferential V and J gene usage was observed. The data were considered consistent with most tumor T cells being derived from the lymph node and subsequently expanding within tumor tissue.

Lymph node samples were obtained from the axillary draining lymph nodes of breast cancer patients. The CDR3 holds 13 amino acids from the cysteine to the phenylalanine. Only the CDR3 DNA is retained, 39 bases long and in frame from the first base. The germline V gene sets CDR1 to LGHNA and CDR2 to YNFKEQ. Relative to germline, V is 2 bases shorter and J is 5 bases shorter, with 9 bases between their ends. This sequence uses TRBV4-2 and TRBJ2-5; the D gene remains uncertain. This clonotype originated in a female donor with breast cancer. Some clones in this sample may be carry-over from other donors' samples. Source material: axillary lymph node tissue. The CDR3 corresponds to CASSQRSTETQYF. The base sequence is TGTGCCAGCAGCCAAAGGTCGACGGAGACCCAGTACTTC.